The next 13 T cell receptor beta chains were all read from a single sample in a study of CD8 T cells in Susac syndrome (dated by TCRdb to about 2019). To prepare the library, the immunoSEQ multiplex PCR assay was applied. RNA was extracted using the RNeasy kit, and roughly 0.45 to 1 microgram was reverse transcribed with random hexamers. Using fastp trimming at Q25 and MiXCR clonotype assembly, TCRdb reanalyzed the public sequencing data and kept in-frame beta chains. Records with the same CDR3 protein are collapsed into one entry carrying the most frequent genes and DNA. Counted in this sample were about 150,000 distinct CDR3 sequences; roughly 94% of them appeared once. The ten largest clones capture about 0.21% of the sample. Material for sequencing was CD8+ T cells from PBMCs. These receptors were taken from a human donor with multiple sclerosis.

The chain has TRBV7-9 and TRBJ2-7, with 12 bases identical to TRBD2. Losses at the gene ends were 2 bases for V and 2 bases for J; bases not matched to a gene: 1. Germline CDR1 SEHNR, CDR2 FQNEAQ (reference sequence). This CDR3 spans 15 amino acids. CDR3 sequence (DNA): TGTGCCAGCAGCTTAACTAGCGGGGGGACCTACGAGCAGTACTTC. Translation: CASSLTSGGTYEQYF.

The chain employs TRBV3-1 and TRBJ2-7; D might be TRBD1 (5 bases). Germline assignment: CDR1 LGHDT and CDR2 YNNKEL (reference sequence). The CDR3 loop spans 13 amino acids. Trimming took off 8 bases at V and 3 bases at J, with 14 bases between the two ends. CDR3 sequence (DNA): TGTGCCAGCGGTCAAGGACAAAACTACGAGCAGTACTTC. Protein: CASGQGQNYEQYF.

The CDR3 DNA sequence: TGTGCCAGCAGCTTAAACTACAATGAGCAGTTCTTC. Residues: CASSLNYNEQFF. The chain carries TRBV7-9 and TRBJ2-1; D is uncertain. The V gene lost 2 bases and the J gene lost 3 bases, with 2 bases spanning the gap. This CDR3 spans 12 amino acids. Looked up from germline, CDR1 is SEHNR and CDR2 is FQNEAQ (reference sequence).

The chain joins TRBV2 to TRBJ1-2; D is unresolved. V dropped 2 bases and J dropped 2 bases, with 9 bases sitting between them. The CDR3 length is 14 residues. CDR1 is SNHLY, CDR2 FYNNEI, per germline. DNA of the CDR3: TGTGCCAGCAGTGAATCCCCGGGAAACTATGGCTACACCTTC. It specifies CASSESPGNYGYTF.

CDR3: CASSGGGNTEAFF. Here the CDR3 DNA reads TGTGCCAGCAGTGGGGGGGGAAATACTGAAGCTTTCTTT. The rearrangement links TRBV9 to TRBJ1-1, with a weak D call TRBD1 (5 bases). The V end was cut by 5 bases, the J end by 5 bases, with 13 bases between. CDR1 SGDLS and CDR2 YYNGEE come from the germline V gene. CDR3 length equals 13 residues.

The chain is built from TRBV20-1 and TRBJ2-3, with 7 bases fitting TRBD2. With V trimmed by 1 base and J by 11 bases, 12 bases remained unmatched. This CDR3 is 14 amino acids long. Germline loops: CDR1 DFQATT, CDR2 SNEGSKA (reference sequence). The CDR3 region is CSARGGDYPVGQYF. CDR3 DNA sequence: TGCAGTGCTAGAGGGGGGGACTACCCGGTCGGGCAGTATTTT.

The chain has TRBV9 and TRBJ1-2; 8 bases fit TRBD1. Germline CDR1 SGDLS, CDR2 YYNGEE. V trimming: 4 bases; J trimming: 5 bases; junction bases outside the gene matches: 16. The CDR3 loop spans 17 amino acids. DNA for the CDR3: TGTGCCAGCAGCTCCCCAACGGGGCAGGGGGCTTGGTATGGCTACACCTTC. The encoded protein is CASSSPTGQGAWYGYTF.

The CDR3 nucleotides are TGTGCCTGGAGTGTAGCGGGGAACTACAATGAGCAGTTCTTC. Translation: CAWSVAGNYNEQFF. J is TRBJ2-1 and V is TRBV30, with TRBD2 identical over 7 bases. Germline V lookup: CDR1 GTSNPN, CDR2 SVGIG (reference sequence). CDR3 size: 14 residues. V was pared by 0 bases and J by 3 bases, with 2 bases of the junction left unmatched.

This clonotype was observed a handful of times. CDR3 sequence: CASSGLNTEAFF. Written as DNA, the CDR3 is TGTGCCAGCAGTGGACTGAACACTGAAGCTTTCTTT. The V and J genes are TRBV27 and TRBJ1-1; D call uncertain. CDR1 is MNHEY and CDR2 is SMNVEV in the germline V gene (reference sequence). CDR3 length equals 12 residues. The V and J ends lost 5 bases and 0 bases respectively, with 4 bases between them.

The chain couples TRBV7-2 to TRBJ2-7; D ambiguous. The CDR3 is 13 residues long. V shed 4 bases and J shed 2 bases, with 9 bases lying between them. Germline lookup yields CDR1 SGHTA and CDR2 FQGNSA. CDR3: CASSSDKAYEQYF. The CDR3 DNA reads TGTGCCAGCAGCTCCGACAAAGCCTACGAGCAGTACTTC.

The chain is built from TRBV10-3 and TRBJ2-5; D perhaps matches TRBD1 (5 bases). The CDR3 extends over 14 amino acids. Germline V gene sequence: CDR1 ENHRY, CDR2 SYGVKD. The V and J ends lost 6 bases and 4 bases respectively, with 15 bases between them. The CDR3 protein is CAIRTTEASETQYF. CDR3 sequence (DNA): TGTGCCATCAGGACGACAGAAGCCTCAGAGACCCAGTACTTC.

The chain combines TRBV20-1 with TRBJ2-2, with D hard to call. CDR1 and CDR2 (germline): DFQATT, SNEGSKA (reference sequence). The length of the CDR3 is 16 residues. V gave up 6 bases and J gave up 2 bases, with 19 bases separating them. The DNA of the CDR3 is TGCAGTGCCACTGGCCCCGTTGTCGTAAACACCGGGGAGCTGTTTTTT. This codes for CSATGPVVVNTGELFF.

In its sample, this clonotype was seen once. The chain recombines TRBV15 with TRBJ2-3; TRBD2 aligns across 12 bases. J was trimmed by 4 bases and V by 4 bases; bases with no gene match: 6. The CDR3 contains 16 residues. CDR1 and CDR2 from the germline V gene are LNHNV and YYDKDF (reference sequence). The CDR3: CATSNGASGGADTQYF. In DNA, the CDR3 is TGTGCCACCAGCAATGGGGCTAGCGGGGGGGCAGATACGCAGTATTTT.